This entry is about one T cell receptor (beta chain). Its antigen is not identified. TCRdb's table, derived via immunoSEQ multiplex PCR, lists solely in-frame clones and lacks some. The sample shows about 26,000 clones, 80% to 90% of them seen only once. The sample comes from a study of OX40 agonist ivuxolimab in advanced cancers. Overall study findings and caveats: Normalized expansion of T-cell clones was also low for some nonresponders. The study did not work out the antigen specificity of the expanded peripheral T cells.

V lost 5 bases and J lost 1, with 15 bases in between. The CDR3 extends over 16 amino acids. Per the germline V gene, CDR1 is SEHNR and CDR2 is FQNEAQ (reference sequence). V is TRBV7-9 and J is TRBJ1-5, with a tentative D call TRBD1 (6 bases). This sample comprised CD4+ or CD8+ T cells sorted from blood, obtained in a trial of the OX40 agonist ivuxolimab. This receptor was obtained from an adult with an advanced solid tumor such as melanoma, head and neck, liver or kidney cancer. CDR3 amino acids: CASSHSQGTSNQPQHF. Written as DNA, the CDR3 is TGTGCCAGCAGCCATTCACAGGGTACGAGCAATCAGCCCCAGCATTTT.